Listed below are T cell receptor beta chains from one sample, sequenced in a study of T-cell reconstitution after alpha-beta-depleted transplantation in children. TCRdb re-called the PCR reads with MiXCR, one entry per CDR3 protein. In the table there are hundreds of thousands of distinct CDR3 sequences, around 15% of which are singletons. Sequencing used PBMCs, mostly from graft donor cells, obtained 360 days after TCRalphabeta/CD19-depleted stem cell transplant. These TCRs come from a boy in the first two years of life who had a stem cell transplant for Wiskott-Aldrich syndrome, so the T cells may come from the graft donor. Each CDR3 is given with its conserved first and last residue. The D gene is left open where the match is weak. Size is omitted from some rows. Given values are once, few, many or a class for expanded clones.

length | J | D | size | V | DNA | CDR3
15 | TRBJ2-5 | TRBD2 | - | TRBV5-1 | TGCGCCAGCAGCTTGCAGCGGGGGGGCCGAGAGACCCAGTACTTC | CASSLQRGGRETQYF
20 | TRBJ2-1 | TRBD2 | - | TRBV19 | TGTGCCAGTAGTATAGAGCGACTAGCGGGAGGGCCTCGCTCCTACAATGAGCAGTTCTTC | CASSIERLAGGPRSYNEQFF
13 | TRBJ2-6 | - | few | TRBV20-1 | TGCAGTGCTAAACGAGCTGGGGCCAACGTCCTGACTTTC | CSAKRAGANVLTF
14 | TRBJ2-5 | - | - | TRBV20-1 | TGCAGTGCAGGTGAAGCGGTCGTGGGGGAGACCCAGTACTTC | CSAGEAVVGETQYF
13 | TRBJ1-5 | - | few | TRBV10-3 | TGTGCCAGCGGGGAGACGAGCAATCAGCCCCAGCATTTT | CASGETSNQPQHF
13 | TRBJ2-7 | - | few | TRBV12-3/TRBV12-4 | TGTGCCAGCAGTCCCCGGGACCGTGGCGAGCAGTACTTC | CASSPRDRGEQYF
16 | TRBJ1-1 | TRBD1 | few | TRBV5-1 | TGCGCCAGCAGCGTTGACAGGGTGGCGGGGAACACTGAAGCTTTCTTT | CASSVDRVAGNTEAFF
14 | TRBJ2-7 | - | few | TRBV5-1 | TGCGCCAGCAGCCGCCGTGGGCAGGTCAACGAGCAGTACTTC | CASSRRGQVNEQYF
10 | TRBJ2-7 | - | many | TRBV10-1 | TGCGCCAGCAGTGGGGCAGGGTGGTACTTC | CASSGAGWYF
18 | TRBJ2-6 | TRBD1 | few | TRBV11-2 | TGTGCCAGCAGCTTAGTTAGGACAGGTGACTCTGGGGCCAACGTCCTGACTTTC | CASSLVRTGDSGANVLTF
13 | TRBJ1-4 | - | few | TRBV5-1 | TGCGCCAGCAGCTTGGGGGGGGACACCCGTCTAGTTTTT | CASSLGGDTRLVF
16 | TRBJ2-7 | TRBD1 | - | TRBV4-2 | TGTGCCAGCAGCCCGACGGACAGGATAGACTCCTACGAGCAGTACTTC | CASSPTDRIDSYEQYF
15 | TRBJ2-7 | TRBD1 | - | TRBV6-5 | TGTGCCAGCAGTTACTCTCCGGGACAGGGATCCGAGCAGTACTTC | CASSYSPGQGSEQYF
16 | TRBJ2-3 | TRBD2 | - | TRBV4-3 | TGCGCCAGCAGCCAAGATAACCTAGCGGGAGGAGATACGCAGTATTTT | CASSQDNLAGGDTQYF
17 | TRBJ1-1 | TRBD1 | few | TRBV3-1 | TGTGCCAGCAGCCAAGGCGACAGGGGGCAAGGGAACACTGAAGCTTTCTTT | CASSQGDRGQGNTEAFF
15 | TRBJ1-6 | - | few | TRBV20-1 | TGCAGTGCTAGAGATCGGAGGGTTTATAATTCACCCCTCCACTTT | CSARDRRVYNSPLHF
15 | TRBJ2-1 | - | few | TRBV5-1 | TGCGCCAGCAGCTTGGCCGACGCAGCGTACAATGAGCAGTTCTTC | CASSLADAAYNEQFF
15 | TRBJ2-5 | TRBD1 | - | TRBV4-1 | TGCGCCAGCAGCCAAGATGGGAACAGGGGAGAGACCCAGTACTTC | CASSQDGNRGETQYF
17 | TRBJ2-7 | TRBD1 | few | TRBV7-2 | TGTGCCAGCAGCTTAATACCGCGGGCAGGGGGTCCCTACGAGCAGTACTTC | CASSLIPRAGGPYEQYF
14 | TRBJ2-5 | TRBD1 | - | TRBV10-3 | TGTGCCATCAGTGGGACAGGGGCGTCGGAGACCCAGTACTTC | CAISGTGASETQYF
15 | TRBJ1-1 | - | many | TRBV5-1 | TGCGCCAGCAGCGGCCCCCGCAGGCAGAACACTGAAGCTTTCTTT | CASSGPRRQNTEAFF
15 | TRBJ2-2 | - | few | TRBV7-9 | TGTGCCAGCAGCTTAGGAGCAGGGAACACCGGGGAGCTGTTTTTT | CASSLGAGNTGELFF
21 | TRBJ2-6 | - | - | TRBV4-1 | TGCGCCAGCAGCCAAGCGATCAGCGACCGGACACCCCTCTCTGGGGCCAACGTCCTGACTTTC | CASSQAISDRTPLSGANVLTF
12 | TRBJ2-3 | - | few | TRBV28 | TGTGCCAGCAGCCCCCCGGGGTGGACGCAGTATTTT | CASSPPGWTQYF
21 | TRBJ2-6 | - | few | TRBV2 | TGTGCCAGCAGTGACGTGGGCAGGGCCAAGGTTTGGAGCTCTGGGGCCAACGTCCTGACTTTC | CASSDVGRAKVWSSGANVLTF
14 | TRBJ1-1 | TRBD1 | many | TRBV5-1 | TGCGCCAGCAGCTTGGACAGGGGTTCCACTGAAGCTTTCTTT | CASSLDRGSTEAFF
16 | TRBJ2-1 | TRBD2 | few | TRBV5-1 | TGCGCCAGCAGCTTGGCGACTAGCGGGGCCTTGGGTGAGCAGTTCTTC | CASSLATSGALGEQFF
17 | TRBJ2-7 | TRBD1 | - | TRBV7-9 | TGTGCCAGCAGCTTAGTAGGGACCGGGACAGGGGATTACGAGCAGTACTTC | CASSLVGTGTGDYEQYF
13 | TRBJ2-1 | TRBD2 | - | TRBV18 | TGTGCCAGCTCACGCCTACTAGCGCAGGAGCAGTTCTTC | CASSRLLAQEQFF
13 | TRBJ2-1 | - | many | TRBV6-2/TRBV6-3 | TGTGCCAGCAGGAGAGGGGTTTACAATGAGCAGTTCTTC | CASRRGVYNEQFF
16 | TRBJ2-3 | - | few | TRBV4-1 | TGCGCCAGCAGCCTATACTCCGGGACTGGCACAGATACGCAGTATTTT | CASSLYSGTGTDTQYF
14 | TRBJ2-5 | TRBD1 | few | TRBV3-1 | TGTGCCAGCAGCCAATGGGGACAGAAAGAGACCCAGTACTTC | CASSQWGQKETQYF
15 | TRBJ2-3 | TRBD2 | - | TRBV12-3/TRBV12-4 | TGTGCCAGCAGCCTCCCCGGGAGGCCCACAGATACGCAGTATTTT | CASSLPGRPTDTQYF
14 | TRBJ2-3 | - | - | TRBV11-3 | TGTGCCAGCAACAACTTCTTCTCCACAGATACGCAGTATTTT | CASNNFFSTDTQYF
12 | TRBJ2-4 | - | - | TRBV19 | TGTGCCAGTAGTATAGGACAGAACATTCAGTACTTC | CASSIGQNIQYF
15 | TRBJ2-2 | - | - | TRBV27 | TGTGCCAGCAGTTCGGAGCGGTTTTACACCGGGGAGCTGTTTTTT | CASSSERFYTGELFF
15 | TRBJ1-2 | - | few | TRBV12-3/TRBV12-4 | TGTGCCAGCAGAATGTTTGTAGGGGAATCAGAAGGCTACACCTTC | CASRMFVGESEGYTF
16 | TRBJ2-7 | - | few | TRBV21-1 | TGTGCCAGCAGCAAAGGGGAGAGGGGGCGCCTCTACGAGCAGTACTTC | CASSKGERGRLYEQYF
14 | TRBJ2-3 | - | few | TRBV20-1 | TGCAGTGCCACTCGCCTAGCCTTCACAGATACGCAGTATTTT | CSATRLAFTDTQYF
13 | TRBJ2-5 | - | - | TRBV12-3/TRBV12-4 | TGTGCCAGCAGACCATCGGACAAAGAGACCCAGTACTTC | CASRPSDKETQYF
16 | TRBJ2-5 | TRBD2 | few | TRBV11-2 | TGTGCCAGCAGCCCCTCTAATAGCGGGAGACAAGAGACCCAGTACTTC | CASSPSNSGRQETQYF
16 | TRBJ2-7 | TRBD1 | few | TRBV12-3/TRBV12-4 | TGTGCCAGCAGTTCTGGAGACAGGGGTCTCTCCTACGAGCAGTACTTC | CASSSGDRGLSYEQYF
17 | TRBJ2-1 | - | - | TRBV15 | TGTGCCACCAGCAGAGTCTTGCTAGTTGGGACCTTTAATGAGCAGTTCTTC | CATSRVLLVGTFNEQFF
15 | TRBJ2-5 | - | - | TRBV7-7 | TGTGCCAGCAGCTTAGCGTGGGGGCGCGGAGAGACCCAGTACTTC | CASSLAWGRGETQYF
15 | TRBJ2-7 | TRBD2 | few | TRBV5-1 | TGCGCCAGCAGCATCGGACTAGCGGGACCCCTCGAGCAGTACTTC | CASSIGLAGPLEQYF
15 | TRBJ2-1 | TRBD2 | - | TRBV11-2 | TGTGCCAGCAGCTCAGTAGCGGGAGCCTACAATGAGCAGTTCTTC | CASSSVAGAYNEQFF
15 | TRBJ1-1 | TRBD1 | - | TRBV5-6 | TGTGCCAGCAGCAATCTACAGGGGCTGAACACTGAAGCTTTCTTT | CASSNLQGLNTEAFF
16 | TRBJ2-1 | TRBD2 | - | TRBV7-9 | TGTGCCAGCAGCTTAGCAACTAGCGGGGGGAGCAATGAGCAGTTCTTC | CASSLATSGGSNEQFF
14 | TRBJ2-1 | TRBD2 | few | TRBV20-1 | TGCAGTGCCATTAGCGGGAACTCCTACAATGAGCAGTTCTTC | CSAISGNSYNEQFF
13 | TRBJ2-7 | - | few | TRBV28 | TGTGCCAGCAGTTTATGGCCAGCCTACGAGCAGTACTTC | CASSLWPAYEQYF
16 | TRBJ2-3 | TRBD2 | few | TRBV5-1 | TGCGCCAGCAGTTGGACTAGCGGGAGGGCCACAGATACGCAGTATTTT | CASSWTSGRATDTQYF
16 | TRBJ2-4 | TRBD1 | - | TRBV5-1 | TGCGCCAGCAGCCCCTCCGGGACAGGCCTTAAAAACATTCAGTACTTC | CASSPSGTGLKNIQYF
16 | TRBJ1-1 | TRBD1 | - | TRBV7-2 | TGTGCCAGCAGTTTCCTGACAGGGGCGACGAACACTGAAGCTTTCTTT | CASSFLTGATNTEAFF